This T cell receptor beta chain was identified during a study of T cells in Graves' hyperthyroidism and ophthalmopathy. RNA transcripts served as the template for amplifying TCR beta CDR3 regions. During a first-round RT-PCR of the TCR CDR3, the HTBI primer set was used. TCRdb processed the multiplex PCR reads anew with MiXCR; each CDR3 protein has one entry. The sample has over 400,000 distinct CDR3 sequences; roughly 22% are singletons. Active moderate-to-severe ophthalmopathy, Clinical Activity Score at least 3, NOSPECS at least 4, under 3 months' duration. Concerning this clonotype: Its specificity is unknown.

The study, taken as a whole, reports: Among thyroid clonotypes expanded above 0.001, most also appeared in blood.

In germline, CDR1 is SEHNR, CDR2 FQNEAQ (reference sequence). J gave up 8 bases and V 6 bases, and 11 bases lay outside the gene matches. The CDR3 is made up of 16 amino acids. V usage is TRBV7-9 and J usage is TRBJ2-1; 12 positions agree with TRBD2. The receptor comes from a woman in her 70s with Graves' ophthalmopathy. The sample comprised blood. The CDR3 reads CASRPSLAGGADEQFF. CDR3 nucleotides: TGTGCCAGCAGGCCCTCACTAGCGGGAGGCGCGGATGAGCAGTTCTTC.